This T cell receptor (beta chain) was identified during a study of CDR3 diversity in severe acne. Looked up from germline, CDR1 is SGHRS and CDR2 is YFSETQ. The germline V and J ends were trimmed by 1 base and 2 bases, with 6 bases remaining between them. CDR3 size: 13 residues. TCRdb itself ran the PCR reads through MiXCR, one entry per CDR3 protein. The sample has some 84,000 distinct CDR3 sequences, 45% to 55% seen once. Sequenced input: blood. This clonotype was sampled from a male donor in good health, serving as a control. V gene TRBV5-1 combines with J gene TRBJ1-1, with unresolved D. This chain's CDR3 is CASSLFSNTEAFF. CDR3 nucleotides: TGCGCCAGCAGCTTGTTCAGTAACACTGAAGCTTTCTTT.